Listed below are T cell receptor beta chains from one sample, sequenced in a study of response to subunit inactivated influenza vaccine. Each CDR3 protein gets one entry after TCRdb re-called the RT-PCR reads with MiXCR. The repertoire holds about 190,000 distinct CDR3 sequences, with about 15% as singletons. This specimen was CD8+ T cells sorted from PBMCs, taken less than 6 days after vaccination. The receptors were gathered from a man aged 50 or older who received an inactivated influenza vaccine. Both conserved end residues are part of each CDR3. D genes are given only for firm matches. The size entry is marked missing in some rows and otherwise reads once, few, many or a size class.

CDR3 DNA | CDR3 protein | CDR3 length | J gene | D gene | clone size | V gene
TGTGCCAGTACCCTAGCGGGAGGGGGATACAATGAGCAGTTCTTC | CASTLAGGGYNEQFF | 15 | TRBJ2-1 | TRBD2 | many | TRBV6-2/TRBV6-3
TGTGCCAGCAGCTCCAGGGTTATGAGCAATTCACCCCTCCACTTT | CASSSRVMSNSPLHF | 15 | TRBJ1-6 | . | few | TRBV7-9
TGTGCCAGCAGACGGACCTGGGGAGGGGTTAATGAAAAACTGTTTTTT | CASRRTWGGVNEKLFF | 16 | TRBJ1-4 | . | few | TRBV28
TGCAGTGCTACAGGACAGGGGGGGGACAATGAGCAGTTCTTC | CSATGQGGDNEQFF | 14 | TRBJ2-1 | TRBD1 | many | TRBV20-1
TGCAGTGCTAGGGACTCGAGTAACTATGGCTACACCTTC | CSARDSSNYGYTF | 13 | TRBJ1-2 | . | few | TRBV20-1
TGTGCCAGCAGCTACGCCAAAGAGACCCAGTACTTC | CASSYAKETQYF | 12 | TRBJ2-5 | . | . | TRBV7-9
TGTGCCAGCAGCGCCTACAGGGGGGGGTCCTACGAGCAGTACTTC | CASSAYRGGSYEQYF | 15 | TRBJ2-7 | . | many | TRBV7-8
TGTGCCAGCAGCCCGGGATTACAAATCACAGATACGCAGTATTTT | CASSPGLQITDTQYF | 15 | TRBJ2-3 | . | . | TRBV7-6
TGTGCCAGCAGCGTAGGGCTGGGGCAGCAAGAGACCCAGTACTTC | CASSVGLGQQETQYF | 15 | TRBJ2-5 | . | . | TRBV9
TGTGCCAGCAGTTGGGGACTAGCGGGACCTGAGCAGTTCTTC | CASSWGLAGPEQFF | 14 | TRBJ2-1 | TRBD2 | few | TRBV27
TGTGCCAGCAGGGGACATCAAAAACCCTACAATGAGCAGTTCTTC | CASRGHQKPYNEQFF | 15 | TRBJ2-1 | . | . | TRBV2
TGTGCCAGCAGTTACTCGGGACAGGGTGTCTACGAGCAGTACTTC | CASSYSGQGVYEQYF | 15 | TRBJ2-7 | TRBD1 | . | TRBV6-5
TGTGCCAGCAGCCAGGGGACAGGGGGCATGAATGAGCAGTTCTTC | CASSQGTGGMNEQFF | 15 | TRBJ2-1 | TRBD1 | . | TRBV3-1
TGTGCCAGCAGCCATGAAAAGGGCCTTGGCGGGGAGCTGTTTTTT | CASSHEKGLGGELFF | 15 | TRBJ2-2 | . | few | TRBV3-1
TGCGCCAGCAGCATTTGGGAAGCGGGCACCGGGGAGCTGTTTTTT | CASSIWEAGTGELFF | 15 | TRBJ2-2 | . | . | TRBV5-1
TGCGCCAGCAGCCAAGATGGTCGGGGCCTGGTTAGGAATGAGCAGTTCTTC | CASSQDGRGLVRNEQFF | 17 | TRBJ2-1 | . | few | TRBV4-3
TGCAGTGCTAGTCTCGCAGATACGCAGTATTTT | CSASLADTQYF | 11 | TRBJ2-3 | . | many | TRBV20-1
TGTGCCAGCAGCTTAAGTACAGGGAGAGCCTACGAGCAGTACTTC | CASSLSTGRAYEQYF | 15 | TRBJ2-7 | . | many | TRBV7-9
TGCGCCAGCAGCCCTACTAGCAGCCACGAGCAGTACTTC | CASSPTSSHEQYF | 13 | TRBJ2-7 | . | . | TRBV5-1
TGCGCCAGCAGCTTGGTGCAGAGCGAAGCTTTCTTT | CASSLVQSEAFF | 12 | TRBJ1-1 | . | many | TRBV5-1
TGTGCCAGCAGTTACCTGGGCAATCCCCCCGGGGAGCTGTTTTTT | CASSYLGNPPGELFF | 15 | TRBJ2-2 | . | . | TRBV6-5
TGCGCCAGCAGCTTGGTGGGCCCACCTATGGTCGATGAGCAGTTCTTC | CASSLVGPPMVDEQFF | 16 | TRBJ2-1 | . | few | TRBV5-1
TGTGCCACCAGTGATGGATTGGGGGCAGAGACCCAGTACTTC | CATSDGLGAETQYF | 14 | TRBJ2-5 | . | few | TRBV24-1
TGCGCCAGCATCCAAGTTTGGCGGGAAGGGGACAATGAGCAGTTCTTC | CASIQVWREGDNEQFF | 16 | TRBJ2-1 | . | . | TRBV4-3
TGTGCCAGCAGTTTACCGTTAGTTTGGGGAAACTACGAGCAGTACTTC | CASSLPLVWGNYEQYF | 16 | TRBJ2-7 | . | . | TRBV28
TGCGCCAGCAGCCAAGGTGGGCTAAAGACAGTGTACAATGAGCAGTTCTTC | CASSQGGLKTVYNEQFF | 17 | TRBJ2-1 | . | . | TRBV3-1
TGCAGCGTTTGGGCCACGGGACAGGGGAGCTCCTACGAGCAGTACTTC | CSVWATGQGSSYEQYF | 16 | TRBJ2-7 | TRBD1 | . | TRBV29-1
TGTGCCAGCAACCAAGGGACAGGGTTCACTGAAGCTTTCTTT | CASNQGTGFTEAFF | 14 | TRBJ1-1 | TRBD1 | few | TRBV28
TGCAGTGCTCCCCGCTCTAGCTCTGGGGAGCAGTTCTTC | CSAPRSSSGEQFF | 13 | TRBJ2-1 | . | . | TRBV20-1
TGTGCCAGCATGCCACCCCAGGGGCGCACAGATACGCAGTATTTT | CASMPPQGRTDTQYF | 15 | TRBJ2-3 | . | few | TRBV7-8
TGTGCCAGCAGCCAAGATGGGGCTGGTGGGAGCACCTACGAGCAGTACTTC | CASSQDGAGGSTYEQYF | 17 | TRBJ2-7 | . | few | TRBV4-2
TGTGCCATCAGTGAGTCGGGGGGGGCCACCTACGAGCAGTACTTC | CAISESGGATYEQYF | 15 | TRBJ2-7 | . | few | TRBV10-3
TGCAGTGCTAGAGATAGCGAACAGGGACCCTACGAGCAGTACTTC | CSARDSEQGPYEQYF | 15 | TRBJ2-7 | . | . | TRBV20-1
TGCAGCGTTGGAGCCGGGACAGGGAACGCCGGGGAGCTGTTTTTT | CSVGAGTGNAGELFF | 15 | TRBJ2-2 | TRBD1 | . | TRBV29-1
TGCAGCGTTGAGAGGGACAAGGGGTGGTACGAGCAGTACTTC | CSVERDKGWYEQYF | 14 | TRBJ2-7 | . | few | TRBV29-1
TGTGCCAGCAGCTTAGGACGGACGTCCTCCTACGAGCAGTACTTC | CASSLGRTSSYEQYF | 15 | TRBJ2-7 | . | few | TRBV11-2
TGTGCCATCAGCCCTAGCGGGAGGGACTACGAGCAGTACTTC | CAISPSGRDYEQYF | 14 | TRBJ2-7 | TRBD2 | . | TRBV10-3
TGCAGTGCTAGAGATGTAGGGGGCCTAACTATCTACGAGCAGTACTTC | CSARDVGGLTIYEQYF | 16 | TRBJ2-7 | TRBD1 | few | TRBV20-1
TGTGCCAGCAGCTTGAAGATCCGTGGCAGGGGCGAGCAGTACTTC | CASSLKIRGRGEQYF | 15 | TRBJ2-7 | . | few | TRBV5-6
TGTGCCAGCAGTGAGACCCCCCGAGAGGATGGGGAGCTGTTTTTT | CASSETPREDGELFF | 15 | TRBJ2-2 | . | . | TRBV2
TGTGCCAGCAGCTCCCCGGGCGAACTTTACGAGCAGTACTTC | CASSSPGELYEQYF | 14 | TRBJ2-7 | . | . | TRBV11-2